These 3 T cell receptor beta chains share one sample of origin, sequenced in a study of shared clonotypes between healthy human individuals. Here immunoSEQ multiplex PCR was the method, and the copy in TCRdb shows in-frame clones only, minus some. The sample lists around 100,000 clones, about 63% occurring once. The source material was memory CD8+ T cells sorted from blood. Subset given: CD45RO+ cells pooled with CCR7-negative TemRA cells. Every receptor here comes from a woman aged 25 to 45 in good health.

This rearrangement joins TRBV11-2 to TRBJ2-7; D may correspond to TRBD1 or TRBD2 (6 bases each). This CDR3 region has 15 residues. Germline CDR1 reads SGHAT; CDR2 reads FQNNGV. Trimming removed 7 bases at V and 7 bases at J, with 23 bases between. The CDR3 loop is CASIQRASGGGEQYF. DNA of the CDR3: TGTGCCAGCATTCAAAGGGCCAGCGGAGGGGGGGAGCAGTACTTC.

This clone was counted only a few times. V and J are TRBV19 and TRBJ2-7, with D unclear. Germline lookup yields CDR1 LNHDA and CDR2 SQIVND (reference sequence). The CDR3 sequence is 12 residues long. The V end was cut by 5 bases, the J end by 5 bases, with 10 bases between. CDR3 coding DNA: TGTGCCAGTAGTCCTGGAGTCGACGAGCAGTACTTC. It is translated as CASSPGVDEQYF.

This clone was recorded only once. The rearrangement joins TRBV6-4 to TRBJ2-7; 9 nucleotides line up with TRBD1. V shed 10 bases, J shed 2 bases, and the junction held 6 bases outside the gene matches. Germline-derived CDR1 and CDR2 are MRHNA and SNTAGT. CDR3 size: 13 residues. The CDR3 loop is CATSGQGPYEQYF. The CDR3 DNA reads TGTGCCACCTCGGGACAGGGCCCCTACGAGCAGTACTTC.